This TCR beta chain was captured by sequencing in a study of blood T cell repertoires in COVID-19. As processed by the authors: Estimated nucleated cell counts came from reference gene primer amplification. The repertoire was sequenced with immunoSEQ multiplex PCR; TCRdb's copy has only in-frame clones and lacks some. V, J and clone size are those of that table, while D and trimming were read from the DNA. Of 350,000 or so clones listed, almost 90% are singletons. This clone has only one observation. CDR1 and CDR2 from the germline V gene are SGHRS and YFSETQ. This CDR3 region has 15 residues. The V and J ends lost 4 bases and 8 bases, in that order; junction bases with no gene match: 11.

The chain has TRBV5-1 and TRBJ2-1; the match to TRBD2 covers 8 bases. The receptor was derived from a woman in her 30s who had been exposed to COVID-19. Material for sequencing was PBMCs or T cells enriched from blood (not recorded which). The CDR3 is CASSPPSGSMDEQFF. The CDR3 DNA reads TGCGCCAGCAGCCCCCCTAGCGGGTCCATGGATGAGCAGTTCTTC.